This T cell receptor (beta chain) was captured in a study of blood T cell repertoires in COVID-19. Study-level background: PBMCs, B-cell-depleted T cells, or T cells were the source of the cDNA or gDNA that made up the material.

Patients of the Seattle cohort, enrolled during active infection, were followed longitudinally. In the original workflow: Scientists estimated how many nucleated cells there were by amplifying reference gene primers. The method was immunoSEQ multiplex PCR; TCRdb's version includes in-frame clones alone and lacks a portion of them. Clone size and V and J calls were adopted from that table, with D and trimming inferred from the DNA. Of some 160,000 clones detected, roughly 86% appear once; the ten largest clones hold under 3.5%. The CDR3 is made up of 17 amino acids. V was pared by 4 bases and J by 2 bases, with 12 bases of the junction left unmatched. Germline lookup yields CDR1 LGHNA and CDR2 YNFKEQ.

This clonotype originated in a woman aged 80 or over with COVID-19, enrolled during active disease. Sequenced material: peripheral blood. The rearrangement uses TRBV4-2 and TRBJ2-5, with 8 bases matching TRBD2. The CDR3 protein is CASSRYLAGPIQETQYF. The CDR3, as DNA: TGTGCCAGCAGCCGTTACCTAGCGGGCCCTATACAAGAGACCCAGTACTTC.